This paragraph reports one TCR beta chain. This specimen comes from a study of blood T cell repertoires in COVID-19. Method: immunoSEQ multiplex PCR; TCRdb's copy keeps in-frame clones and lacks some. Among some 250,000 clones listed, 88% were seen once. Germline lookup yields CDR1 SGHRS and CDR2 YFSETQ. This CDR3 has 12 residues. V gave up 5 bases and J gave up 7 bases, with 7 bases separating them. The sample was peripheral blood. The TCR comes from a human donor in a cohort sampled during active COVID-19. The chain carries TRBV5-1 and TRBJ1-6; weak D call: TRBD1 (5 bases). DNA of the CDR3: TGCGCCAGCAGAAGACAGAATTCACCCCTCCACTTT. Encoded protein: CASRRQNSPLHF.